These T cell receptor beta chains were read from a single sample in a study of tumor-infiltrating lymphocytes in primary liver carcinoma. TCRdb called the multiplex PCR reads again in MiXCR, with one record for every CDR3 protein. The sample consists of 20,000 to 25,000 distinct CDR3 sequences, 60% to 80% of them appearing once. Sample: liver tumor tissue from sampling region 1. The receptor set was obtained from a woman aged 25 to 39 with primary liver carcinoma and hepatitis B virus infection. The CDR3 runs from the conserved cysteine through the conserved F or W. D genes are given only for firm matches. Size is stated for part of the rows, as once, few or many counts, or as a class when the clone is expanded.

CDR3: CAISPATRDEQLF
DNA: TGTGCCATCAGTCCCGCGACCCGGGATGAGCAGTTATTC
J: TRBJ2-1
size: NA
V: TRBV10-3
D: NA

CDR3: CASNPRTSGAQFF
DNA: TGTGCCAGCAACCCCCGGACTAGCGGAGCACAGTTCTTC
J: TRBJ2-1
size: NA
V: TRBV7-9
D: TRBD2

CDR3: CASSRLGQESYEQYF
DNA: TGTGCCAGCAGCCGCTTGGGACAGGAGTCCTACGAGCAGTACTTC
J: TRBJ2-7
size: many
V: TRBV7-2
D: TRBD1

CDR3: CASSQDVAGARDEQFF
DNA: TGTGCCAGCAGCCAAGACGTAGCGGGAGCCAGAGATGAACAGTTCTTC
J: TRBJ2-1
size: NA
V: TRBV4-3
D: TRBD2

CDR3: CASSFKWSYISPLHF
DNA: TGTGCCAGCAGCTTTAAATGGAGCTATATTTCACCACTCCACTTT
J: TRBJ1-6
size: few
V: TRBV11-3
D: NA

CDR3: CASSRGYDEQYF
DNA: TGTGCCAGCAGCAGAGGGTATGACGAGCAGTACTTC
J: TRBJ2-7
size: NA
V: TRBV5-4
D: NA

CDR3: CALHGASSPYTWELFF
DNA: TGTGCCCTTCATGGCGCTTCGTCACCTTACACCTGGGAGCTGTTTTTC
J: TRBJ2-2
size: NA
V: TRBV25-1
D: NA

CDR3: CASNHEGTSGSYEQYF
DNA: TGCGCCAGCAACCACGAGGGGACTAGCGGCTCTTACGAGCAGTACTTC
J: TRBJ2-7
size: NA
V: TRBV4-1
D: TRBD2

CDR3: CAISTGTTLNTEAFF
DNA: TGTGCCATCAGCACCGGGACAACGCTGAACACTGAAGCTTTCTTT
J: TRBJ1-1
size: NA
V: TRBV10-3
D: NA

CDR3: CASSTDRGLTQHF
DNA: TGTGCCAGCAGTACTGACAGGGGACTGACCCAGCACTTC
J: TRBJ2-5
size: NA
V: TRBV6-5
D: TRBD1

CDR3: CANSSKLRQETQHF
DNA: TGTGCCAACAGTTCCAAACTCCGACAAGAGACCCAGCACTTC
J: TRBJ2-5
size: NA
V: TRBV28
D: NA

CDR3: CTISDVGGIDGQFF
DNA: TGTACCATCAGTGATGTAGGGGGCATCGATGGGCAGTTCTTC
J: TRBJ2-1
size: NA
V: TRBV10-3
D: TRBD1

CDR3: CASSLDRGNEYFF
DNA: TGTGCCAGCAGCTTGGACAGGGGTAATGAGTACTTCTTC
J: TRBJ2-1
size: NA
V: TRBV5-8
D: TRBD1

CDR3: CAVSLAGGTNTGELFF
DNA: TGTGCCGTCAGCTTAGCGGGGGGTACGAACACCGGGGAGCTGTTTTTT
J: TRBJ2-2
size: NA
V: TRBV11-1
D: TRBD2

CDR3: CSVGRGANGELLF
DNA: NA
J: TRBJ2-2
size: NA
V: TRBV29-1
D: NA

CDR3: CASSDLRLGAYEQYF
DNA: TGTGCCAGCAGTGATCTGCGGCTAGGAGCCTACGAACAGTACTTC
J: TRBJ2-7
size: NA
V: TRBV2
D: NA

CDR3: CACSPLLAGEGLEQYF
DNA: TGTGCCTGCAGCCCATTACTAGCTGGCGAAGGCCTCGAGCAGTACTTC
J: TRBJ2-7
size: NA
V: TRBV7-8
D: NA

CDR3: CASSLRGAVGELFF
DNA: TGCGCCAGCAGCCTCCGGGGGGCAGTCGGGGAGCTGTTTTTT
J: TRBJ2-2
size: NA
V: TRBV6-5
D: NA